This paragraph covers one TCR beta chain sequence. The data derive from a study of blood T cell repertoires in COVID-19. About the research overall: Samples taken during acute and convalescent COVID-19 were collected in the United States, Italy and Spain. The cDNA or gDNA used as material had been derived from T cells, B-cell-depleted T cells, or PBMCs.

Trimming stripped 0 bases from V and 4 bases from J, with 9 bases between. This CDR3 has 14 amino acids. Germline V gene sequence: CDR1 MNHEY, CDR2 SMNVEV (reference sequence). Seattle researchers signed up patients amid active infection and tracked them longitudinally. Produced via immunoSEQ multiplex PCR; TCRdb's table is partial and in-frame only. Of 250,000 to 350,000 clones in the sample, 85% to 90% were seen once. Source material: peripheral blood. The rearrangement uses TRBV27 and TRBJ1-1, with D maybe TRBD1 (6 bases). This clonotype was sampled from a woman in her 30s with COVID-19, enrolled during active disease. The CDR3 loop is CASSLSGGVTEAFF. The CDR3 DNA reads as TGTGCCAGCAGTTTATCAGGGGGGGTCACTGAAGCTTTCTTT.